This T cell receptor beta chain emerged from a study of cytomegalovirus exposure and HLA in healthy donors listed by TCRdb under 2017. Broadly, across the study: An earlier analysis of roughly 610 of the donors reported approximately 260 Gb of sequence data and 117 million unique TCR beta sequences obtained from some 170 million T cells. Approximately 300 gigabases of sequencing data and 70 million to 100 million unique TCR sequences made up an early release that covered 500 to 700 HLA-typed donors. Of the 350 to 450 genotyped donors, 75% to 85% were placed in the genetic ancestry cluster associated with self-reported Caucasian donors. The aim of the study was to test whether cataloging public T cell receptors could identify signatures of past pathogen exposure. The T cell repertoires of several hundred subjects were profiled by immunosequencing and related to cytomegalovirus serostatus. Along with the roughly 670-subject first cohort, a separate validation cohort of over 90 different subjects was used. To predict cytomegalovirus infection status, the study combined high-throughput TCR immunosequencing, statistical association of individual TCRs with disease status, and machine learning. A later analysis re-analyzed previously published TCR beta repertoires from several hundred donors and added high-resolution HLA genotyping to study TCR occurrence patterns. In the later analysis, no new phenotypic data were used to find candidate immune exposures; instead, reliance was placed on TCR beta sequences and their occurrence across donors. In an earlier analysis of roughly 580 of the donors, high-throughput TCR beta sequencing was used to judge whether each TCR beta V gene segment behaved as functional or pseudogenic. Donor age, sex, ethnicity and CMV serostatus were collected together with the repertoire data. Genome-wide SNP genotypes for about 55% of the 666 donors were used in a later genetic analysis, which treated that subset as a discovery cohort. All discovery cohort repertoires had been generated on a single sequencing platform. Class I and class II HLA loci were covered by the typing at four-digit resolution. The number of typed donors differed by locus: about 629-640 for A, B, C, DRB1 and DQB1; 500 to 550 for DQA1; 606 for DPA1; and about 450 for DPB1. Because of strong linkage in the cohort, five DR-DQ haplotypes were treated as single units for association and clustering. Among roughly 400 genotyped donors of the cohort, an average of roughly 230,000 unique TCR beta nucleotide sequences was sequenced per donor, of which roughly 17% were non-productive. What the study reported, not specific to this receptor: V-gene and J-gene trimming of TCR beta chains was associated with a missense DCLRE1C variant in a later genetic analysis, and the association was replicated in an independent cohort. Immune exposure information for the cohort was limited to CMV serostatus. A later analysis associated 16,951 TCR beta sequences with specific HLA alleles at a false discovery rate of 0.05. According to a later genetic analysis, donors in an Asian-associated ancestry cluster had fewer N-insertions in productive TCRs than the roughly 670-donor mean. In a later analysis, several top co-occurrence clusters were reported to appear linked to parvovirus B19, influenza, CMV and Epstein-Barr virus. This cohort had only TCR beta chains sequenced, and the lack of alpha or paired-chain data limited which features could be detected. Most TCR sequences were observed very rarely across donors, whereas some public TCRs were present in many individuals. A cluster of highly shared sequence variants was judged likely to represent a technical artifact of the sequencing pipeline. In a later analysis, most CMV-associated TCR beta chains were found to appear HLA-restricted, with HLA associations seemingly driven largely by CMV exposure. Cytomegalovirus status was reported to be diagnosed by the classifier with high specificity and sensitivity in both the original and validation cohorts. Because counts were too low, some 16 rarely observed V segments, including chromosome 9 orphons, were excluded from the earlier analysis of several hundred of the donors. In a later analysis, the rate of TCR association differed among HLA loci, with DRB1 alleles having the most associated TCRs and HLA-C alleles having the fewest. Because the 87-base-pair reads could not distinguish some IMGT-functional V segments, including TRBV6-2 and TRBV6-3, those segments were excluded. Because HLA typing was unavailable for some donors at each locus, only the typed subset was used in association tests. The authors suggested that the approach could potentially be extended to other disease states and immunological phenotypes. A further reported finding was that TCR beta sequences accurately predicted the HLA-A and HLA-B alleles for most subjects in the first cohort. Strong co-occurrence of HLA alleles, especially DR and DQ, made assigning TCR associations to individual alleles difficult. In vitro tests confirmed that a few of the cytomegalovirus-associated TCR beta chains recognize cytomegalovirus antigens. Presence/absence analyses assumed roughly uniform sequencing depth across donors, an assumption that may not hold. An earlier analysis of 587 of the donors showed that most TCR beta V segments appeared in productive rearrangements either about 90% or about 30% of the time, which broadly matched IMGT annotations. In the study, some 180 TCR beta chains were listed as associated with cytomegalovirus. Compared with equally common non-associated chains, HLA-associated TCR beta chains in a later analysis were more clonally expanded and had lower generation probabilities. Linkage disequilibrium might explain the correlated functional status among segregating V segments, but an unknown experimental factor could not be ruled out.

Comment on this clone: There is no known antigen for this receptor. Base quality data are lacking; no much larger clone is found one base away.

Receptors were amplified or captured by the immunoSEQ multiplex PCR assay. The multiplex PCR relied on a mix of 60 forward primers for TCR Vbeta segments and 13 reverse primers for TCR Jbeta segments. The CDR3 region of rearranged TCR beta genes was amplified from genomic DNA by a multiplex PCR assay. Amplified TCR beta libraries were sequenced as 87-base-pair reads on the Illumina HiSeq System. On the authors' methods: In a later analysis, 70 million to 95 million unique TCR beta chains were counted across the approximately 620 repertoires, and about 10 million of these chains were shared by at least two donors. Raw reads were error-corrected and collapsed into unique sequences with a nearest-neighbor algorithm that merged closely related sequences to remove PCR and sequencing errors. To assign V, D and J gene segments, CDR3 sequences were aligned to IMGT reference sequences. For a sequence to be retained, at least a six-nucleotide match to both a V gene segment and a J gene segment was required. A rearrangement was called productive if the CDR3 had no stop codons and remained in frame with V and J, and every other rearrangement was called non-productive. CDR3 was defined by IMGT convention, running from the second conserved V-encoded cysteine to the conserved J-encoded phenylalanine. The earlier analysis of 500 to 750 of the donors excluded any sequence lacking an unambiguous match to a single V gene segment. In an earlier analysis of some 590 of the donors, a V segment was called functional when productive rearrangements were above 56.7%, and segregating when the standard deviation between donors exceeded 5%. To diagnose cytomegalovirus status from the catalog of TCR beta chain sequences, a statistical classification framework was built. In a later analysis, V and J genes were assigned by comparing TCR nucleotide sequences against IMGT/GENE-DB human TR gene sequences. A later analysis assigned CDR3 sequences and most-parsimonious VDJ recombination scenarios with the TCRdist pipeline. A later analysis defined each TCR beta chain by its CDR3 amino acid sequence plus V-gene family, and excluded reads lacking a unique V-gene family. To address suspected cross-contamination and a sequencing artifact, a later analysis removed several hundred highly shared, low-generation-probability nucleotide sequences. In a later analysis, a clonal expansion index was calculated for each public chain from normalized within-repertoire ranks of inferred template counts. Generation probabilities in a later analysis came from a VDJ recombination model fitted to out-of-frame rearrangements, and those results were checked against IGoR. Hypergeometric tests were used in a later analysis to score TCR-TCR, TCR-HLA and TCR-CMV co-occurrence, with a repertoire-size bias correction applied to the TCR pairs. False discovery rates were estimated in a later analysis by permuting HLA or CMV assignments 20 times. In a later analysis, co-occurring TCRs were grouped using DBSCAN, with TCRdist sequence similarity added in when clustering inside HLA-allele-positive subsets. For co-occurrence clustering, repertoires with fewer than 30,000 or more than 120,000 public chains were excluded, along with five repertoires with anomalous nucleotide sharing. TCRdb limited this immuneACCESS table to in-frame rearrangements with V and J called. A share of clones is missing; checked studies link under half to unresolved V genes, and the rest is unexplained. That table furnishes V, J and clone size, whereas the DNA furnished D and trimming. The sample data list about 110,000 clones, and over 75% of these were observed just once. Clones ranked in the top ten supply roughly 3.7% of the sample.

In total, about 650 healthy bone marrow donors made up the cohort. Cohort members were all nominally healthy when sampled, although unrecorded immune exposures were likely present. The donor was CMV seronegative and belonged to the group of 350 to 400 seronegative cohort members. Each donor provided a peripheral blood sample, and peripheral blood mononuclear cells were used for TCR beta sequencing. The Qiagen DNeasy Blood Extraction Kit was used to extract genomic DNA from the blood cell samples. The CDR3 sequence holds 16 residues, the cysteine and phenylalanine included. Left in the record is the CDR3 DNA by itself, 48 bases read in frame from the first base. Based on the germline V gene, the CDR1 and CDR2 sequences are LGHNA and YNFKEQ. V and J are truncated by 0 bases and 0 bases respectively, leaving an intervening sequence of 11 bases.

Sample: PBMCs. This receptor was taken from a man aged 60 to 69 in good health and CMV-seronegative. The sequence is built from TRBV4-2 and TRBJ1-2, with TRBD1 as a weak D call on 5 bases. The CDR3: CASSQDRQNSNYGYTF. The DNA sequence reads TGTGCCAGCAGCCAAGATCGACAGAATTCTAACTATGGCTACACCTTC.